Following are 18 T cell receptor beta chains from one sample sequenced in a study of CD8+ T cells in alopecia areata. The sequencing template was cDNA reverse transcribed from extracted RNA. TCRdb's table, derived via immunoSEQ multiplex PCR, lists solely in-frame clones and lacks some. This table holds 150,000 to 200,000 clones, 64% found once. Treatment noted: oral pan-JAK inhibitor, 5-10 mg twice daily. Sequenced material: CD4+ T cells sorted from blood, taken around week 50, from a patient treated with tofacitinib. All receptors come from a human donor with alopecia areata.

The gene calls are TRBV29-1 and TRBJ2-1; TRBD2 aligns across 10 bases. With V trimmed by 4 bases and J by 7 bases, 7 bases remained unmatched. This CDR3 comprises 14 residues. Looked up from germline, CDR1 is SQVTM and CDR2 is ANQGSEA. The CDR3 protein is CSVGGGTSVNEQFF. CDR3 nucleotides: TGCAGCGTTGGCGGCGGGACTAGCGTTAATGAGCAGTTCTTC.

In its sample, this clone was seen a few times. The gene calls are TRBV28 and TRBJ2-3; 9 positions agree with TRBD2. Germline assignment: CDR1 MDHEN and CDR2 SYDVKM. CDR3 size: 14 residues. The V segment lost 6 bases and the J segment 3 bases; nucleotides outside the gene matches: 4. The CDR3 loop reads CASRRTSATDTQYF. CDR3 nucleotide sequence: TGTGCCAGCAGACGGACTAGCGCAACAGATACGCAGTATTTT.

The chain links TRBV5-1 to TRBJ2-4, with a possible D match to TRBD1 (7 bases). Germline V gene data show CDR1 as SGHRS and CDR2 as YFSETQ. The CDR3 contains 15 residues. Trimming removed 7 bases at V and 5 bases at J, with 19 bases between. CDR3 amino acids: CASSPGGTVENIQYF. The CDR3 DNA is TGCGCCAGCTCTCCAGGGGGGACGGTTGAAAACATTCAGTACTTC.

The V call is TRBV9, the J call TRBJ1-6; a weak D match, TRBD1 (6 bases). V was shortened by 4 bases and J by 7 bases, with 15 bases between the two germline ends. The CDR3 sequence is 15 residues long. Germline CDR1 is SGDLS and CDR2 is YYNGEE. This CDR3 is CASSPPGQGNSPLHF. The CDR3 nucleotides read TGTGCCAGCAGCCCCCCAGGTCAGGGGAATTCACCCCTCCACTTT.

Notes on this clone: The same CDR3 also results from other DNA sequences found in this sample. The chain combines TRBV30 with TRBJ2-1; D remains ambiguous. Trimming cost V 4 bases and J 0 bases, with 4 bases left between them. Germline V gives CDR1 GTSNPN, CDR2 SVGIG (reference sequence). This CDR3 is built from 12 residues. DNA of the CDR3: TGTGCCTGGACCTCCTCCTACAATGAGCAGTTCTTC. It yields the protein CAWTSSYNEQFF.

For the CDR3, the DNA is TGTGCCAGCAGCCTCCAAATAAAGGAGAGGGGGCCCTACGAGCAGTACTTC. This sequence encodes CASSLQIKERGPYEQYF. The chain combines TRBV21-1 with TRBJ2-7; TRBD1 was called by the table and not checked on the DNA. TRBV21-1 is a known pseudogene. This CDR3 has 17 residues.

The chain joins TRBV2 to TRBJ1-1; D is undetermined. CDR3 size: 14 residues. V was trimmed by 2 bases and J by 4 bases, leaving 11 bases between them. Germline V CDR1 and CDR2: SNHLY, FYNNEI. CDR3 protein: CASSESLGGTEAFF. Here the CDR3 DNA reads TGTGCCAGCAGTGAATCATTGGGAGGCACTGAAGCTTTCTTT.

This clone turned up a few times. The CDR3 spells CASTVIGTYEQYF. CDR3 nucleotide sequence: TGTGCCAGCACCGTGATTGGGACCTACGAGCAGTACTTC. The chain links TRBV5-5 to TRBJ2-7, with D uncertain. Germline assignment: CDR1 SGHKS and CDR2 YYEKEE (reference sequence). Trimming shortened V by 6 bases and J by 2 bases, and 12 bases separated the two germline ends. The CDR3 runs 13 residues.

The CDR3 nucleotides are TGCGCCAGCAGCTTGGAGACAGGGAGCGGTGGATCACCCCTCCACTTT. It specifies CASSLETGSGGSPLHF. The chain links TRBV5-1 to TRBJ1-6, with 7 bases identical to TRBD1. The CDR3 runs to 16 residues. Germline values: CDR1 SGHRS, CDR2 YFSETQ. V trimming: 0 bases; J trimming: 10 bases; junction bases outside the gene matches: 10.

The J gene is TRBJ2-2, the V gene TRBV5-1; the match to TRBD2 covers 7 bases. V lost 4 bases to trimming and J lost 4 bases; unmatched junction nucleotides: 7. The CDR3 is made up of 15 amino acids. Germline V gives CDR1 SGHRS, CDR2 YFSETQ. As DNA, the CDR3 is TGCGCCAGCAGCCCGGTCGGCGGGGGCACCGGGGAGCTGTTTTTT. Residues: CASSPVGGGTGELFF.

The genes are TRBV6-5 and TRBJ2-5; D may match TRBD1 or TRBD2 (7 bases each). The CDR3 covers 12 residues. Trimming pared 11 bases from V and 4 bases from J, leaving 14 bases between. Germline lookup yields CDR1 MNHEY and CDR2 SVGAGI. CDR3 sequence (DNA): TGTGCCGCAGGGGGGGTGAGAGAGACCCAGTACTTC. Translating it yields CAAGGVRETQYF.

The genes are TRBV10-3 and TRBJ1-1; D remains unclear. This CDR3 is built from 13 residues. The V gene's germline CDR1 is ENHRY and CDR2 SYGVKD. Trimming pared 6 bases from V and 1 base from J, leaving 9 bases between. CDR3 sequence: CAISLGENTEAFF. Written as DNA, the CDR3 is TGTGCCATCAGCCTCGGGGAGAACACTGAAGCTTTCTTT.

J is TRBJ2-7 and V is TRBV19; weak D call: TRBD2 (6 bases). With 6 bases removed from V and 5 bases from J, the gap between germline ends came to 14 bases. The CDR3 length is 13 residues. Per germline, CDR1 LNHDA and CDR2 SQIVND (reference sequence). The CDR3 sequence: CASRRRGGDEQYF. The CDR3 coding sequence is TGTGCCAGTAGGAGGCGGGGAGGAGACGAGCAGTACTTC. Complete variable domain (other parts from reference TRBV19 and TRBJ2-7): DGGITQSPKYLFRKEGQNVTLSCEQNLNHDAMYWYRQDPGQGLRLIYYSQIVNDFQKGDIAEGYSVSREKKESFPLTVTSAQKNPTAFYLCASRRRGGDEQYFGPGTRLTVT.

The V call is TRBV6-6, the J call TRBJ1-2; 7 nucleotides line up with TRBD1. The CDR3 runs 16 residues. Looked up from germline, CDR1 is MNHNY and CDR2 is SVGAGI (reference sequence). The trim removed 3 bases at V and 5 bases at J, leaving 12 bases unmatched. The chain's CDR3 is CASSYGRQGGVYGYTF. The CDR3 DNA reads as TGTGCCAGCAGTTATGGAAGACAGGGAGGTGTGTATGGCTACACCTTC.

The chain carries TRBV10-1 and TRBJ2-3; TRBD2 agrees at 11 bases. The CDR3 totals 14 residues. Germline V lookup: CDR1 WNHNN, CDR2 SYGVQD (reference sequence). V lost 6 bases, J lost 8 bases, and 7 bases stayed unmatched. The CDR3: CASRGLAGGSTQYF. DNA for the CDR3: TGCGCCAGCAGAGGTCTAGCGGGGGGAAGTACGCAGTATTTT.

CDR3 nucleotides: TGCAGTGCTGCGACCAACGATGGCTACACCTTC. This gives the protein CSAATNDGYTF. The chain is built from TRBV20-1 and TRBJ1-2; no firm D call. CDR3 length: 11 residues. Trimming cost V 5 bases and J 6 bases, with 10 bases left between them. In germline, CDR1 is DFQATT, CDR2 SNEGSKA (reference sequence).

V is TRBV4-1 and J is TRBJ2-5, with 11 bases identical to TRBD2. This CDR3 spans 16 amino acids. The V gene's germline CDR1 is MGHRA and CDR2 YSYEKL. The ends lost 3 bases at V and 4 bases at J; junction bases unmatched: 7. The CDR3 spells CASSQLSGGAGETQYF. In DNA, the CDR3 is TGCGCCAGCAGCCAGCTTAGCGGGGGGGCCGGAGAGACCCAGTACTTC.

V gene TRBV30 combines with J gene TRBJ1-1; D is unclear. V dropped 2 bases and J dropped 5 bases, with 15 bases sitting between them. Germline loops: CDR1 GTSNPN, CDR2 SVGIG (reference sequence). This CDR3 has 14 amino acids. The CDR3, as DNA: TGTGCCTGGAGTTCCGGGATTGCGGATACTGAAGCTTTCTTT. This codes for CAWSSGIADTEAFF.